What follows are 28 T cell receptor beta chains derived from one specimen sequenced in a study of response to subunit inactivated influenza vaccine. TCRdb re-called the RT-PCR reads with MiXCR, one entry per CDR3 protein. The sample carries fewer than 600,000 distinct CDR3 sequences, approximately 7.3% recorded once. The sample was PBMCs from blood, taken approximately 25 months after vaccination. The receptors derive from a man between 50 and 70 years old who received an inactivated influenza vaccine.

There are a few counts of this clonotype. The chain joins TRBV5-1 to TRBJ2-7; D is possibly TRBD1 (6 bases). The CDR3 is made up of 13 amino acids. Germline assignment: CDR1 SGHRS and CDR2 YFSETQ. Trimming pared 1 base from V and 6 bases from J, leaving 11 bases between. The CDR3 bases are TGCGCCAGCAGCTTGATGGGGGCGGGCGAGCAGTACTTC. It is translated as CASSLMGAGEQYF.

This clonotype was counted a few times. The rearrangement joins TRBV7-9 to TRBJ2-5; 9 bases are a match to TRBD2. With 4 bases clipped from V and 5 bases from J, the junction kept 5 bases outside the gene matches. Germline V gene data show CDR1 as SEHNR and CDR2 as FQNEAQ (reference sequence). The CDR3 is 14 amino acids. The CDR3 protein is CASSSVAGVETQYF. The CDR3, as DNA: TGTGCCAGCAGCTCGGTAGCGGGAGTGGAGACCCAGTACTTC.

The chain carries TRBV28 and TRBJ1-1, with no clear D. The V gene lost 2 bases and the J gene lost 11 bases, with 12 bases spanning the gap. The CDR3 loop spans 12 amino acids. Germline lookup yields CDR1 MDHEN and CDR2 SYDVKM. CDR3 coding DNA: TGTGCCAGCAGTTTAATGGTTAGCTCGGCTTTCTTT. It specifies CASSLMVSSAFF.

The sample holds many counts of this clonotype. This rearrangement joins TRBV15 to TRBJ2-1; D assignment may be TRBD1 or TRBD2 (6 bases each). In germline, CDR1 is LNHNV, CDR2 YYDKDF (reference sequence). CDR3 length equals 15 residues. V was trimmed by 3 bases and J by 1 base, leaving 10 bases between them. The CDR3 sequence: CATSSSGASYNEQFF. CDR3 sequence (DNA): TGTGCCACCAGCAGTTCGGGGGCTTCCTACAATGAGCAGTTCTTC.

The chain uses TRBV29-1 and TRBJ1-4, with D unresolved. Germline V gene lookup returns CDR1 SQVTM and CDR2 ANQGSEA. The CDR3 contains 12 residues. V shed 5 bases and J shed 0 bases, with 4 bases lying between them. CDR3 amino acids: CSVKATNEKLFF. The CDR3 DNA reads TGCAGCGTTAAGGCAACTAATGAAAAACTGTTTTTT.

The chain employs TRBV29-1 and TRBJ2-6; D not resolved. This CDR3 is 13 amino acids long. V lost 4 bases to trimming and J lost 2 bases, with 6 bases between them. Germline loops: CDR1 SQVTM, CDR2 ANQGSEA. The CDR3 region has the DNA TGCAGCGTTGGACAAGCTGGGGCCAACGTCCTGACTTTC. It specifies CSVGQAGANVLTF.

This clonotype was seen only a few times. The gene calls are TRBV4-1 and TRBJ2-2; 7 bases fit TRBD1. Germline trimming cut 4 bases from V and 4 bases from J; bases unmatched to any gene: 6. The CDR3 extends over 15 amino acids. Germline V gives CDR1 MGHRA, CDR2 YSYEKL. The CDR3 reads CASSRNRGITGELFF. CDR3 sequence (DNA): TGCGCCAGCAGCCGAAACAGGGGAATCACCGGGGAGCTGTTTTTT.

This clonotype was detected only a few times. This chain joins TRBV4-3 and TRBJ1-2; TRBD1 matches at 7 bases. The CDR3 sequence is 13 residues long. Unmatched junction bases numbered 3, after V lost 2 bases and J lost 6 bases. CDR1 and CDR2 (germline): LGHNA, YSLEER. The CDR3: CASSQTGAHGYTF. In nucleotides, the CDR3 is TGCGCCAGCAGCCAAACAGGGGCGCATGGCTACACCTTC.

Ten or more counts support this clonotype. The chain couples TRBV13 to TRBJ2-3, with a possible D match to TRBD1 (5 bases). The CDR3 length is 13 residues. Trimming took off 3 bases at V and 6 bases at J, with 10 bases between the two ends. The germline CDR1 and CDR2 sequences are PRHDT and FYEKMQ (reference sequence). For the CDR3, the DNA is TGTGCCAGCAGCTTCAGGGCTAGGGATACGCAGTATTTT. It encodes CASSFRARDTQYF. Complete variable domain (other parts from reference TRBV13 and TRBJ2-3): AAGVIQSPRHLIKEKRETATLKCYPIPRHDTVYWYQQGPGQDPQFLISFYEKMQSDKGSIPDRFSAQQFSDYHSELNMSSLELGDSALYFCASSFRARDTQYFGPGTRLTVL.

This chain links TRBV3-1 with TRBJ1-5; the D gene is possibly TRBD1 (5 bases). Trimming removed 4 bases at V and 3 bases at J, with 13 bases between. The germline gives CDR1 LGHDT, CDR2 YNNKEL (reference sequence). This CDR3 has 15 amino acids. The CDR3 bases are TGTGCCAGCAGCCCGCAGGGTGCCGTCAATCAGCCCCAGCATTTT. It yields the protein CASSPQGAVNQPQHF. The complete variable domain, with remaining parts taken from reference TRBV3-1 and TRBJ1-5, reads DTAVSQTPKYLVTQMGNDKSIKCEQNLGHDTMYWYKQDSKKFLKIMFSYNNKELIINETVPNRFSPKSPDKAHLNLHINSLELGDSAVYFCASSPQGAVNQPQHFGDGTRLSIL.

At least ten counts were recorded for this clonotype. The V and J genes are TRBV4-3 and TRBJ2-2; D may be TRBD2 (6 bases). V lost 0 bases to trimming and J lost 1 base, with 18 bases between them. The CDR3 runs to 19 residues. In germline, CDR1 is LGHNA, CDR2 YSLEER. This chain's CDR3 is CASSQEFPGGTWNTGELFF. CDR3 DNA sequence: TGCGCCAGCAGCCAAGAGTTTCCCGGGGGAACCTGGAACACCGGGGAGCTGTTTTTT.

The CDR3 DNA reads TGTGCCAGCAGCTTAGGGGGAGAGACAGCTAACTATGGCTACACCTTC. This encodes CASSLGGETANYGYTF. V gene TRBV7-2 combines with J gene TRBJ1-2; D is possibly TRBD1 (5 bases). This CDR3 comprises 16 residues. Looked up from germline, CDR1 is SGHTA and CDR2 is FQGNSA. V was clipped by 1 base and J by 0 bases, with 12 bases between them.

This clonotype was seen ten or more times. The chain couples TRBV7-2 to TRBJ2-5; D is perhaps TRBD2 (6 bases). The CDR3 is made up of 12 amino acids. In germline, CDR1 is SGHTA, CDR2 FQGNSA. Trimming removed 6 bases from V and 4 bases from J, with 9 bases in between. CDR3 sequence (DNA): TGTGCCAGCAGTTTCGGGAGAGAGACCCAGTACTTC. Protein sequence: CASSFGRETQYF.

To note about this clonotype: One junction end does not reproduce the germline sequence, and a read error may be involved. The chain couples TRBV3-1 to TRBJ1-5; D call uncertain. Germline V gives CDR1 LGHDT, CDR2 YNNKEL (reference sequence). The CDR3 runs to 14 residues. The CDR3 spells CASSQDRLRNPLHF. The CDR3 coding sequence is TGTGCCAGCAGCCAAGATAGGTTGCGGAATCCCCTGCATTTT.

This clonotype was recorded a few times. The rearrangement links TRBV7-6 to TRBJ2-7; TRBD2 agrees at 13 bases. This CDR3 is built from 15 residues. With V trimmed by 4 bases and J by 6 bases, 6 bases remained unmatched. Germline V gene lookup returns CDR1 SGHVS and CDR2 FNYEAQ. The DNA of the CDR3 is TGTGCCAGCAGCTCGCCGGGACTAGCGGGATCCGAGCAGTACTTC. It translates to CASSSPGLAGSEQYF.

This chain connects TRBV25-1 to TRBJ2-5, with D possibly being TRBD2 (7 bases). Deletions cut 4 bases from V and 2 bases from J, with 14 bases between. The V gene's germline CDR1 is MGHDK and CDR2 SYGVNS. This CDR3 is built from 15 residues. CDR3 bases: TGTGCCAGCAGTGTCCCCAAGGGGGGGCAAGAGACCCAGTACTTC. Protein product: CASSVPKGGQETQYF.

This clonotype occurred many times. V and J are TRBV5-1 and TRBJ2-1; D ambiguous. Trimming pared 4 bases from V and 3 bases from J, leaving 11 bases between. Germline V gives CDR1 SGHRS, CDR2 YFSETQ. The CDR3 is 14 residues long. The CDR3 DNA is TGCGCCAGCAGCGACCTCGTGGGCTACAATGAGCAGTTCTTC. This translates into CASSDLVGYNEQFF.

The chain carries TRBV3-1 and TRBJ2-2, with D uncertain. CDR3 length: 13 amino acids. Germline V gene sequence: CDR1 LGHDT, CDR2 YNNKEL (reference sequence). With 2 bases removed from V and 2 bases from J, the gap between germline ends came to 3 bases. CDR3 residues: CASSQSNTGELFF. DNA for the CDR3: TGTGCCAGCAGCCAATCAAACACCGGGGAGCTGTTTTTT. Supplemented by reference TRBV3-1 and TRBJ2-2, the full variable domain reads DTAVSQTPKYLVTQMGNDKSIKCEQNLGHDTMYWYKQDSKKFLKIMFSYNNKELIINETVPNRFSPKSPDKAHLNLHINSLELGDSAVYFCASSQSNTGELFFGEGSRLTVL.

This clonotype came up many times. The chain employs TRBV15 and TRBJ2-4; 8 bases are shared with TRBD1. The CDR3 loop spans 19 amino acids. Germline CDR1 and CDR2: LNHNV and YYDKDF (reference sequence). Germline trimming cut 0 bases from V and 3 bases from J; bases unmatched to any gene: 13. Here the CDR3 DNA reads TGTGCCACCAGCAGAGATATTGGGGGAAGGGGACAGGTCAAAAACATTCAGTACTTC. Its protein product is CATSRDIGGRGQVKNIQYF.

This clonotype appeared a few times. The chain carries TRBV20-1 and TRBJ2-2; TRBD1 matches at 7 bases. V dropped 0 bases and J dropped 4; count of bases not matched to a gene: 2. Looked up from germline, CDR1 is DFQATT and CDR2 is SNEGSKA (reference sequence). The CDR3 sequence is 14 residues long. The DNA for the CDR3 is TGCAGTGCTAGAGAGACAGGGTTCACCGGGGAGCTGTTTTTT. The encoded protein is CSARETGFTGELFF.

This clonotype occurred a few times. The chain joins TRBV19 to TRBJ1-5; D gene uncertain. The CDR3 has 14 amino acids. Trimming removed 7 bases at V and 8 bases at J, with 18 bases between. Germline-derived CDR1 and CDR2 are LNHDA and SQIVND (reference sequence). The CDR3 region has the DNA TGTGCCAGTAATCCCTGGACCGGCCATGAGCCCCAGCATTTT. As protein: CASNPWTGHEPQHF.

V gene TRBV5-1 combines with J gene TRBJ2-3; D remains unclear. Trimming removed 5 bases from V and 2 bases from J, with 18 bases in between. This CDR3 has 16 residues. Germline lookup yields CDR1 SGHRS and CDR2 YFSETQ. CDR3 DNA: TGCGCCAGCAGACCCCTGACCTTTCGGGTCACAGATACGCAGTATTTT. This gives the protein CASRPLTFRVTDTQYF.

The chain carries TRBV6-2 or TRBV6-3 and TRBJ2-7; D remains unclear. The CDR3 has 14 amino acids. CDR1 and CDR2 (germline): MNHEY, SVGEGT. V was trimmed by 6 bases and J by 4 bases, leaving 16 bases between them. The CDR3: CASSFDPGRYEQYF. DNA for the CDR3: TGTGCCAGCAGCTTTGATCCCGGACGGTACGAGCAGTACTTC.

This clonotype was found a few times. The chain links TRBV5-1 to TRBJ2-5; D may be TRBD1 (5 bases). The CDR3 has 14 amino acids. The germline V gene encodes CDR1 SGHRS and CDR2 YFSETQ. Trimming removed 7 bases at V and 3 bases at J, with 16 bases between. The CDR3 bases are TGCGCCAGCTACCAGGGCAAGGAAAAAGAGACCCAGTACTTC. Amino acid sequence: CASYQGKEKETQYF.

The V gene is TRBV29-1, the J gene TRBJ2-4; TRBD1 aligns across 7 bases. The CDR3 totals 14 residues. With V trimmed by 6 bases and J by 0 bases, 5 bases remained unmatched. Germline lookup yields CDR1 SQVTM and CDR2 ANQGSEA. The CDR3 is CSVVTGLAKNIQYF. CDR3 nucleotides: TGCAGCGTAGTGACAGGGCTAGCCAAAAACATTCAGTACTTC.

The chain is built from TRBV4-3 and TRBJ2-1, with 7 bases identical to TRBD2. CDR1 is LGHNA and CDR2 is YSLEER in the germline V gene. With 4 bases clipped from V and 0 bases from J, the junction kept 6 bases outside the gene matches. This CDR3 region has 16 residues. CDR3 protein: CASSPAGVSSYNEQFF. CDR3 nucleotide sequence: TGCGCCAGCAGCCCGGCGGGGGTGAGCTCCTACAATGAGCAGTTCTTC.

The V and J genes are TRBV3-1 and TRBJ2-1, with 7 bases identical to TRBD1. The CDR3 has 12 residues. V was clipped by 4 bases and J by 10 bases; unmatched bases: 4. Per the germline V gene, CDR1 is LGHDT and CDR2 is YNNKEL (reference sequence). The CDR3 protein is CASSPRGWEQFF. The CDR3 nucleotides are TGTGCCAGCAGCCCCAGGGGGTGGGAGCAGTTCTTC.

The chain links TRBV7-6 to TRBJ2-7, with D perhaps matching TRBD2 (6 bases). CDR3 size: 14 residues. The V gene's germline CDR1 is SGHVS and CDR2 FNYEAQ. The V end was cut by 5 bases, the J end by 2 bases, with 13 bases between. The CDR3, as DNA: TGTGCCAGCAGCCCCCCGGGGGACCCCTACGAGCAGTACTTC. As protein: CASSPPGDPYEQYF.